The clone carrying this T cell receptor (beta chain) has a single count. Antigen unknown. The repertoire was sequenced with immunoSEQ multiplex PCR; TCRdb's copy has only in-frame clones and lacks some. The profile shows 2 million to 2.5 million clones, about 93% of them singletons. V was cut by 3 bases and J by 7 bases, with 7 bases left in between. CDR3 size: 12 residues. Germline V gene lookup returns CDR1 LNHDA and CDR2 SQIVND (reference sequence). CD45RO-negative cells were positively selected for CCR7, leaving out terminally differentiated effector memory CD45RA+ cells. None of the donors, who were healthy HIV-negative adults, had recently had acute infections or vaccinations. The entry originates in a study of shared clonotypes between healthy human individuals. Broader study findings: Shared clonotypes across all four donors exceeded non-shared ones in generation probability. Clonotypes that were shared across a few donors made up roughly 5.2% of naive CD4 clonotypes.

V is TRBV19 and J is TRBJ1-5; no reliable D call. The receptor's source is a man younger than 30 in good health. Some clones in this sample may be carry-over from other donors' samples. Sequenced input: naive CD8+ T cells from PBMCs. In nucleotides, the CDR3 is TGTGCCAGTAGTATGGGTACCCAGCCCCAGCATTTT. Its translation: CASSMGTQPQHF.